This T cell receptor beta chain was sequenced during a study of beta chain features in type 1 diabetes. General study results and limits: Here, the possible influence of HLA type (on TCRB rearrangement) remained unresolved. The study found fewer insertions and more deletions at VDJ junctions in type 1 diabetes patients.

J was trimmed by 1 base and V by 7 bases; bases with no gene match: 3. Germline loops: CDR1 MDHEN, CDR2 SYDVKM. The CDR3 is 13 amino acids. Investigators reverse transcribed all isolated RNA, so they sequenced expressed TCRB transcripts. The table came from immunoSEQ multiplex PCR; TCRdb's copy has only in-frame clones and leaves some out. The sample lists roughly 610,000 clones, around 15% occurring once. In the case of this clone: Its target is unknown.

Sequencing input: naive CD4+ T cells from blood. The gene calls are TRBV28 and TRBJ1-1; 7 positions agree with TRBD1. The receptor comes from a man aged 18 to 35 in good health. The CDR3 DNA reads TGTGCCAGCAAGACAGGGAAGAACACTGAAGCTTTCTTT. Residues: CASKTGKNTEAFF. The full variable domain, in which reference TRBV28 and TRBJ1-1 provide the parts outside the CDR3, is DVKVTQSSRYLVKRTGEKVFLECVQDMDHENMFWYRQDPGLGLRLIYFSYDVKMKEKGDIPEGYSVSREKKERFSLILESASTNQTSMYLCASKTGKNTEAFFGQGTRLTVV.